One and the same sample provided the 2 T cell receptor beta chains below, sequenced in a study of cytomegalovirus exposure and HLA in healthy donors. This PCR relied on a set of 60 Vbeta primers and 13 Jbeta primers. TCRdb's copy holds only in-frame clones and misses some; the assay was immunoSEQ multiplex PCR. The table shows approximately 150,000 clones, with around four fifths occurring only once. Input material: PBMCs. The receptors were sampled from a man in his fifties or sixties in good health and CMV-seropositive.

With respect to this clone: Mismatch with germline at one junction end may stem from a read error. This rearrangement joins TRBV6-5 to TRBJ2-7, with TRBD1 matching over 10 bases. The CDR3 has 9 amino acids. Per the germline V gene, CDR1 is MNHEY and CDR2 is SVGAGI. The chain's CDR3 is CASSGTGAF. The CDR3 nucleotides are TGTGCCAGCTCCGGGACAGGGGCCTTC.

The chain carries TRBV27 and TRBJ1-5, with D perhaps TRBD1 (6 bases). The germline V gene encodes CDR1 MNHEY and CDR2 SMNVEV (reference sequence). The length of the CDR3 is 12 residues. Trimming cost V 8 bases and J 5 bases, with 10 bases left between them. CDR3 nucleotide sequence: TGTGCCAGCGGCAGGGGCGATCAGCCCCAGCATTTT. Amino acids: CASGRGDQPQHF.